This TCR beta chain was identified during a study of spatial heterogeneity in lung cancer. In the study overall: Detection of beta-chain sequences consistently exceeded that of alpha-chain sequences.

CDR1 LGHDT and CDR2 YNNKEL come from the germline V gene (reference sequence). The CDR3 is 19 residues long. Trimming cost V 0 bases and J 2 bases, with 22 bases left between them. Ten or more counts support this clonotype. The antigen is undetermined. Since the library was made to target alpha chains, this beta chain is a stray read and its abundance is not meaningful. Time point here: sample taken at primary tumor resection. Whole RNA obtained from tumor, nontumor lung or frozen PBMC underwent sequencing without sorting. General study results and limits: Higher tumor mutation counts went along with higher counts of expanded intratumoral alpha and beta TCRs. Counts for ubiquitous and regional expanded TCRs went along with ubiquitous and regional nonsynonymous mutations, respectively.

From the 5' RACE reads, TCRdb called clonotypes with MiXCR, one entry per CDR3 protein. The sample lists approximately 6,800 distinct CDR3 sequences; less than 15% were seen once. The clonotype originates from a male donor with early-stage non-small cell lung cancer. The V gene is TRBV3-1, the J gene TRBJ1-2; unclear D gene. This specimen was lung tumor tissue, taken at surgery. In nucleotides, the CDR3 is TGTGCCAGCAGCCAAGATTTTCCGCACAGAGCCCCCGGAAACTATGGCTACACCTTC. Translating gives CASSQDFPHRAPGNYGYTF.